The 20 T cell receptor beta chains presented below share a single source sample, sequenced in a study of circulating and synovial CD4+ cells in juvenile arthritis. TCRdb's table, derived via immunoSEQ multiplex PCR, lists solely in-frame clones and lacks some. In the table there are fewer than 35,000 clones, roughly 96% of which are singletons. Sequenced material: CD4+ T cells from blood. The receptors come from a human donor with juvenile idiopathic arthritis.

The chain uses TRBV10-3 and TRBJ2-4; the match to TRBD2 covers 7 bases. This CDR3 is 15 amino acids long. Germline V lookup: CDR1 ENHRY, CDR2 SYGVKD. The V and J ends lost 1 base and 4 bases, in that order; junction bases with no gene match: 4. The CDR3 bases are TGTGCCATCAGTGAGTTACTAGCGTCAAAAAACATTCAGTACTTC. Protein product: CAISELLASKNIQYF.

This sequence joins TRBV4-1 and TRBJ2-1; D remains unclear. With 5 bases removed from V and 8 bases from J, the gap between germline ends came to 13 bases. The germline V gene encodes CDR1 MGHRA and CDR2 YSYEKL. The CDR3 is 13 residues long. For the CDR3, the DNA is TGCGCCAGCAGCATAAGAAGTAACTATGAGCAGTTCTTC. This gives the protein CASSIRSNYEQFF.

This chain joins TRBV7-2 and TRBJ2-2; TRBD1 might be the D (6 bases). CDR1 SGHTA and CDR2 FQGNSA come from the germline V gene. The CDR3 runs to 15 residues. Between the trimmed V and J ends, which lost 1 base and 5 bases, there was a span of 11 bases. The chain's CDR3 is CASSLVAGETGELFF. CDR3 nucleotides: TGTGCCAGCAGCTTAGTGGCAGGGGAAACCGGGGAGCTGTTTTTT.

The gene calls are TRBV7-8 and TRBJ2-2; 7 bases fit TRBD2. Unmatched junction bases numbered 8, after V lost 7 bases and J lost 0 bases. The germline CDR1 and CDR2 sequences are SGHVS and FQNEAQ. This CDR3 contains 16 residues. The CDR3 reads CASTTSSLANTGELFF. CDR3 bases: TGTGCCAGCACGACTAGCTCCCTCGCGAACACCGGGGAGCTGTTTTTT.

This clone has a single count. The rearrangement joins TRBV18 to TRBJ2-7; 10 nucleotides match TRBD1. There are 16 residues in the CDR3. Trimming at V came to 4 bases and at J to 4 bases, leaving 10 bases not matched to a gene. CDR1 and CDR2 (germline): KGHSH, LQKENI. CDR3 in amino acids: CASSQPGQGFAYEQYF. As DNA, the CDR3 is TGTGCCAGCTCACAACCGGGACAGGGGTTTGCGTACGAGCAGTACTTC.

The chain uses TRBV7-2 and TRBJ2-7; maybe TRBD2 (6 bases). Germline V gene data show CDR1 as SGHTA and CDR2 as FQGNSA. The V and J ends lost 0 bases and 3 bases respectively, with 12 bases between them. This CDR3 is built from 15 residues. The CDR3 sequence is CASSLAYGEVYEQYF. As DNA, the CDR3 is TGTGCCAGCAGCTTAGCATACGGGGAGGTCTACGAGCAGTACTTC.

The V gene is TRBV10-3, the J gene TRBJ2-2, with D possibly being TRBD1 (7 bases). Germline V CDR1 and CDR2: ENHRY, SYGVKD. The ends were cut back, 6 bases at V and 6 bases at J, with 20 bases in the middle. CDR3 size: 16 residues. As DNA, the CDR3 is TGTGCCATCAGGGACAGGATACTAGCTCGCGCCGGGGAGCTGTTTTTT. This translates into CAIRDRILARAGELFF.

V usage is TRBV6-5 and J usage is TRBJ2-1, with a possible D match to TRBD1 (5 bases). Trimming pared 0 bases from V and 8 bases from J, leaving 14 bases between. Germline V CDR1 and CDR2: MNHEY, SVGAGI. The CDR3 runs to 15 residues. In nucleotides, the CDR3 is TGTGCCAGCAGTTACTCGATACGTTCAGGGTATGAGCAGTTCTTC. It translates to CASSYSIRSGYEQFF.

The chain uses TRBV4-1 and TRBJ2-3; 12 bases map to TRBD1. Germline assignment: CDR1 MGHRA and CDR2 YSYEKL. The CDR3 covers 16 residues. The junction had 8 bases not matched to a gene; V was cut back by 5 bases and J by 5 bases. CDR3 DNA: TGCGCCAGCAGCACTCCGGGACAGGGGGCTAAAGATACGCAGTATTTT. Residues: CASSTPGQGAKDTQYF.

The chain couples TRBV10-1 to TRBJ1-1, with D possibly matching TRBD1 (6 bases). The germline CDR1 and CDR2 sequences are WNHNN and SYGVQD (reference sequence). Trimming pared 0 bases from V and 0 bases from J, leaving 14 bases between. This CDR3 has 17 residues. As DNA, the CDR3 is TGCGCCAGCAGTGAGTCTCAACGGGGGGACATGAACACTGAAGCTTTCTTT. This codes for CASSESQRGDMNTEAFF.

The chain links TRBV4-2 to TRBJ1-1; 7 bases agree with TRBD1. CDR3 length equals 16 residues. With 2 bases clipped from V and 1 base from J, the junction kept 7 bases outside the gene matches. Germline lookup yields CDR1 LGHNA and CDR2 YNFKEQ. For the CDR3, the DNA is TGTGCCAGCAGCCAACCCGACAGGGCTAGGAACACTGAAGCTTTCTTT. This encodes CASSQPDRARNTEAFF.

This chain's CDR3 is CASSPLGTGGDEQYF. Here the CDR3 DNA reads TGCGCCAGTAGCCCCCTAGGGACAGGGGGCGACGAGCAGTACTTC. The V gene is TRBV10-1, the J gene TRBJ2-7; 12 positions agree with TRBD1. Unmatched junction bases numbered 11, after V lost 9 bases and J lost 5 bases. The CDR3 is 15 residues long. Germline V lookup: CDR1 WNHNN, CDR2 SYGVQD (reference sequence).

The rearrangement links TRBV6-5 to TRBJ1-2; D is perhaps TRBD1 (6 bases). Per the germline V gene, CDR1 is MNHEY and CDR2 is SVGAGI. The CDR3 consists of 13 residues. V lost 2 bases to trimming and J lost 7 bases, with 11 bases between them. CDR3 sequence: CASSYPQGSGYTF. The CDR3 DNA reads TGTGCCAGCAGTTACCCACAGGGCAGTGGCTACACCTTC.

CDR3 residues: CASSSPIGTGYEQYF. CDR3 DNA: TGCGCCAGCAGCTCACCAATTGGGACAGGGTACGAGCAGTACTTC. The chain employs TRBV4-1 and TRBJ2-7, with TRBD1 identical over 9 bases. CDR1 and CDR2 (germline): MGHRA, YSYEKL. The V gene end was trimmed by 5 bases and the J gene end by 4 bases; junction bases not matched to a gene: 9. The CDR3 spans 15 residues.

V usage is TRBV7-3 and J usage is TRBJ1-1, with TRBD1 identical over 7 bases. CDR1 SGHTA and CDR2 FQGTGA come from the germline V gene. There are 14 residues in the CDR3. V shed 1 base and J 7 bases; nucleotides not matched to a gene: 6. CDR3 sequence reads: CASSLKTGPHEAFF. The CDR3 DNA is TGTGCCAGCAGCTTAAAGACAGGGCCCCATGAAGCTTTCTTT.

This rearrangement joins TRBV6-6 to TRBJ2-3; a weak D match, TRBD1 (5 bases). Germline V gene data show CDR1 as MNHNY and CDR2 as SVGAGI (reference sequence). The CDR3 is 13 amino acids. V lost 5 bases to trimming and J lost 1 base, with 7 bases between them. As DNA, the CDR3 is TGTGCCAGCAGTACGACAGGCACAGATACGCAGTATTTT. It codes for CASSTTGTDTQYF.

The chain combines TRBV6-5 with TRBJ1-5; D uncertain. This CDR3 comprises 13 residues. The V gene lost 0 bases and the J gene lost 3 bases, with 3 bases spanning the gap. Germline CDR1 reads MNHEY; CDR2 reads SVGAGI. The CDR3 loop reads CASSYSANQPQHF. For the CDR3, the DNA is TGTGCCAGCAGTTACTCGGCCAATCAGCCCCAGCATTTT.

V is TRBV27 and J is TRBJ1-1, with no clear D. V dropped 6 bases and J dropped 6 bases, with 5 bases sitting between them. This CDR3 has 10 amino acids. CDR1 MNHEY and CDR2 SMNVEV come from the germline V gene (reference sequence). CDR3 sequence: CASRYSEAFF. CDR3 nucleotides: TGTGCCAGCAGATATTCTGAAGCTTTCTTT.

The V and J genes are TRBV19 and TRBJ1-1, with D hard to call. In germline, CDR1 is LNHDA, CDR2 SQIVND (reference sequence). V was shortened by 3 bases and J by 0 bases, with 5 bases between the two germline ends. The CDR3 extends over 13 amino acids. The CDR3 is CASSINLNTEAFF. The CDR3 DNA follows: TGTGCCAGTAGTATCAACTTGAACACTGAAGCTTTCTTT.

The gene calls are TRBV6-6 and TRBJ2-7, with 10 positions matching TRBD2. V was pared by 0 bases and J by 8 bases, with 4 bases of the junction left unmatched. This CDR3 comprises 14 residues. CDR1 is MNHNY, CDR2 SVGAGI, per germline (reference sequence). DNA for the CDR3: TGTGCCAGCAGTTACTCTCTAGCGGGGGTAAAGCAGTACTTC. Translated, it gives CASSYSLAGVKQYF.